Sequencing of this T cell receptor (beta chain) was carried out in a study of CD8 T cells in Susac syndrome. A quantity of about 0.5 to 1 ug RNA underwent reverse transcription using random hexamers. TCR beta CDR3 was amplified by immunoSEQ covering 54 Vbeta and 13 Jbeta. Each CDR3 protein gets one entry after TCRdb re-called the immunoSEQ multiplex PCR reads with MiXCR. Here the sample spans 150,000 to 200,000 distinct CDR3 sequences, approximately 95% being singletons. Sequencing of TCR beta, carried out with a high-throughput approach, was applied to CD8+ and CD4+ T cells from the blood. The multiple sclerosis controls were treatment-naive patients, and their relapsing-remitting disease was stable or active. The CDR3 contains 14 residues. Germline assignment: CDR1 DFQATT and CDR2 SNEGSKA (reference sequence). Losses at the gene ends were 3 bases for V and 5 bases for J; bases not matched to a gene: 8.

The genes are TRBV20-1 and TRBJ2-7, with 9 nucleotides matching TRBD2. The sequenced sample was CD4+ T cells from PBMCs. The TCR was taken from a human donor with multiple sclerosis. This CDR3 is CSASLAGDLHEQYF. The CDR3 DNA sequence: TGCAGTGCTAGCTTAGCGGGAGATCTGCACGAGCAGTACTTC.